These 25 T cell receptor beta chains share one sample of origin, sequenced in a study of shared clonotypes between healthy human individuals. This table comes from immunoSEQ multiplex PCR, and its TCRdb copy is limited to in-frame clones, with some not included. The table lists hundreds of thousands of clones, about two thirds of them singletons. Material: memory CD4+ T cells sorted from blood. Subset noted: CD45RA-negative fraction. The receptor set was obtained from a young woman in good health.

The V and J genes are TRBV9 and TRBJ1-2, with 8 positions matching TRBD1. Germline CDR1 and CDR2: SGDLS and YYNGEE. The length of the CDR3 is 14 residues. J was trimmed by 9 bases and V by 3 bases; bases with no gene match: 10. CDR3 nucleotides: TGTGCCAGCAGCGCCGGACAGGGTCTTTATAGCTACACCTTC. This sequence encodes CASSAGQGLYSYTF.

This rearrangement joins TRBV4-2 to TRBJ2-3; no clear D. The CDR3 is made up of 14 amino acids. Germline V gene sequence: CDR1 LGHNA, CDR2 YNFKEQ. The V end lost 6 bases, the J end lost 0 bases, and 10 bases lay between the germline ends. The CDR3 nucleotides are TGTGCCAGCAGACCGAGGCCCAGCACAGATACGCAGTATTTT. Amino acid sequence: CASRPRPSTDTQYF.

This clone showed up many times. The chain has TRBV7-9 and TRBJ1-1; TRBD1 agrees at 11 bases. Germline loops: CDR1 SEHNR, CDR2 FQNEAQ (reference sequence). With V trimmed by 5 bases and J by 8 bases, 4 bases remained unmatched. CDR3 length: 13 amino acids. CDR3 region: CASSRGQGAEAFF. CDR3 nucleotide sequence: TGTGCCAGCAGCCGCGGACAGGGGGCAGAAGCTTTCTTT.

This clone appeared once. V is TRBV4-1 and J is TRBJ1-2, with D hard to call. The CDR3 is 16 amino acids. V lost 3 bases and J 0 bases, leaving 14 bases between the germline ends. Germline loops: CDR1 MGHRA, CDR2 YSYEKL. The CDR3 nucleotides are TGCGCCAGCAGCCAGGCCCCGGGTGGTACTAACTATGGCTACACCTTC. This encodes CASSQAPGGTNYGYTF.

The chain links TRBV5-1 to TRBJ2-3; D might be TRBD2 (7 bases). Looked up from germline, CDR1 is SGHRS and CDR2 is YFSETQ. The CDR3 consists of 14 residues. Trimming took off 1 base at V and 6 bases at J, with 12 bases between the two ends. The CDR3, as DNA: TGCGCCAGCAGCTTGCCGGGGGGCGAGGATACGCAGTATTTT. Its protein is CASSLPGGEDTQYF.

V and J are TRBV6-5 and TRBJ1-5, with 8 bases that match TRBD1. With V trimmed by 6 bases and J by 0 bases, 4 bases remained unmatched. The CDR3 is 15 amino acids. Germline values: CDR1 MNHEY, CDR2 SVGAGI. The CDR3 region is CASRTGGLSNQPQHF. DNA for the CDR3: TGTGCCAGCAGAACAGGGGGTCTTAGCAATCAGCCCCAGCATTTT.

The chain links TRBV18 to TRBJ2-5; D is uncertain. This CDR3 has 12 residues. Per the germline V gene, CDR1 is KGHSH and CDR2 is LQKENI. Trimming shortened V by 6 bases and J by 0 bases, and 5 bases separated the two germline ends. The CDR3 nucleotides are TGTGCCAGCTCGAACTACCAAGAGACCCAGTACTTC. Protein: CASSNYQETQYF.

The chain employs TRBV5-6 and TRBJ1-5; no reliable D call. V shed 0 bases and J shed 3 bases, with 19 bases lying between them. CDR1 is SGHDT, CDR2 YYEEEE, per germline. The CDR3 is 18 amino acids. CDR3: CASSLGPGLLRANQPQHF. For the CDR3, the DNA is TGTGCCAGCAGCTTGGGGCCGGGTTTATTAAGGGCCAATCAGCCCCAGCATTTT.

At least ten counts were recorded for this clone. The V gene is TRBV28, the J gene TRBJ2-3; D is perhaps TRBD2 (6 bases). The CDR3 has 15 residues. The germline CDR1 and CDR2 sequences are MDHEN and SYDVKM. The germline V and J ends were trimmed by 5 bases and 7 bases, with 19 bases remaining between them. The CDR3 here is CASSQTGLQQYTQYF. The CDR3 DNA reads TGTGCCAGCAGTCAAACGGGACTCCAACAGTATACGCAGTATTTT.

This clone was found once. This chain connects TRBV5-6 to TRBJ1-1; no reliable D call. In germline, CDR1 is SGHDT, CDR2 YYEEEE. This CDR3 is built from 16 residues. The V end was cut by 0 bases, the J end by 0 bases, with 12 bases between. CDR3 protein: CASSLAGFRLNTEAFF. The CDR3 DNA follows: TGTGCCAGCAGCTTGGCCGGGTTCCGATTGAACACTGAAGCTTTCTTT.

The V gene is TRBV25-1, the J gene TRBJ1-2; D is possibly TRBD1 (6 bases). The CDR3 totals 13 residues. V lost 1 base and J lost 8, with 11 bases in between. Germline V gives CDR1 MGHDK, CDR2 SYGVNS. This chain's CDR3 is CASSELQGLGYTF. CDR3 bases: TGTGCCAGCAGTGAATTGCAGGGGCTGGGCTACACCTTC.

CDR3 sequence: CSVVGLLAGVGNNEQFF. DNA for the CDR3: TGCAGCGTTGTCGGCCTCTTAGCGGGAGTGGGGAACAATGAGCAGTTCTTC. The chain combines TRBV29-1 with TRBJ2-1, with 9 bases that match TRBD2. This CDR3 contains 17 residues. Trimming took 4 bases from V and 5 from J; bases not matched to a gene: 15. Germline V gives CDR1 SQVTM, CDR2 ANQGSEA.

The V gene is TRBV18, the J gene TRBJ2-7, with TRBD2 identical over 10 bases. Per germline, CDR1 KGHSH and CDR2 LQKENI. The CDR3 is 16 residues long. With 0 bases clipped from V and 2 bases from J, the junction kept 4 bases outside the gene matches. The CDR3 DNA follows: TGTGCCAGCTCACCACCGGGACTAGCGCCTGCCTACGAGCAGTACTTC. Translating gives CASSPPGLAPAYEQYF.

In regard to this clone: Within the sample, other DNA sequences also encode this same CDR3. The CDR3 coding sequence is TGCGCCAGCAGTCCCGGGACTCTCACAGATACGCAGTATTTT. This encodes CASSPGTLTDTQYF. This chain joins TRBV5-1 and TRBJ2-3; TRBD2 is a possible D gene (6 bases). CDR3 length: 14 residues. Germline V lookup: CDR1 SGHRS, CDR2 YFSETQ. Trimming took 5 bases from V and 2 from J, leaving 12 bases between them.

The chain links TRBV4-2 to TRBJ2-5; 9 nucleotides align to TRBD1. This CDR3 is built from 16 residues. The germline gives CDR1 LGHNA, CDR2 YNFKEQ. With V trimmed by 1 base and J by 5 bases, 8 bases remained unmatched. The CDR3 nucleotides are TGTGCCAGCAGCCAAGCCACCGGGACAGGGTTTGAGACCCAGTACTTC. This translates into CASSQATGTGFETQYF.

The chain employs TRBV6-6 and TRBJ2-1; 9 bases agree with TRBD2. Germline assignment: CDR1 MNHNY and CDR2 SVGAGI (reference sequence). V was clipped by 5 bases and J by 9 bases; unmatched bases: 11. The CDR3 spans 15 residues. CDR3 region: CASSLLAGEVGEQFF. The DNA of the CDR3 is TGTGCCAGCAGTCTACTAGCGGGTGAGGTCGGTGAGCAGTTCTTC.

This chain connects TRBV7-6 to TRBJ1-5; D gene unclear. Per the germline V gene, CDR1 is SGHVS and CDR2 is FNYEAQ. This CDR3 is 14 amino acids long. Between the trimmed V and J ends, which lost 2 bases and 1 base, there was a span of 6 bases. DNA of the CDR3: TGTGCCAGCAGCTTATCACCCAGCAATCAGCCCCAGCATTTT. This translates into CASSLSPSNQPQHF.

The chain recombines TRBV30 with TRBJ2-1, with 10 bases matching TRBD1. After removal of 0 bases from V and 4 bases from J, the junction contained 12 bases not matched to a gene. The CDR3 has 18 residues. Looked up from germline, CDR1 is GTSNPN and CDR2 is SVGIG (reference sequence). For the CDR3, the DNA is TGTGCCTGGAGTGTAGGGACAGGGGCGTTTCTTGGGTACAATGAGCAGTTCTTC. This gives the protein CAWSVGTGAFLGYNEQFF.

V and J are TRBV30 and TRBJ2-7; 8 bases match TRBD1. The germline V gene encodes CDR1 GTSNPN and CDR2 SVGIG (reference sequence). The length of the CDR3 is 13 residues. The V segment lost 5 bases and the J segment 3 bases; nucleotides outside the gene matches: 6. CDR3 protein: CAWGGTGIYEQYF. The DNA of the CDR3 is TGTGCCTGGGGTGGGACAGGAATCTACGAGCAGTACTTC.

This clone was seen more than once but under ten times. Other DNA sequences in the same sample also yield this CDR3. The chain combines TRBV9 with TRBJ2-5, with D hard to call. The V and J ends lost 0 bases and 2 bases respectively, with 5 bases between them. Germline V CDR1 and CDR2: SGDLS, YYNGEE. The CDR3 runs 13 residues. The CDR3 nucleotides read TGTGCCAGCAGCGTAGGCCCACAAGAGACCCAGTACTTC. Translated, it gives CASSVGPQETQYF.

Turning to this clone: The same CDR3 also results from other DNA sequences found in this sample. This chain links TRBV7-2 with TRBJ2-5, with D uncertain. This CDR3 has 12 amino acids. Germline V gives CDR1 SGHTA, CDR2 FQGNSA. V was shortened by 3 bases and J by 5 bases, with 7 bases between the two germline ends. In DNA form, the CDR3 reads TGTGCCAGCAGCTTTAGATCGGAGACCCAGTACTTC. It encodes CASSFRSETQYF.

The chain's CDR3 is CASKRAQGSSNEQFF. CDR3 coding DNA: TGTGCCAGTAAAAGAGCCCAGGGGAGTAGTAATGAGCAGTTCTTC. J is TRBJ2-1 and V is TRBV19, with D possibly matching TRBD1 (6 bases). The CDR3 sequence is 15 residues long. Trimming left V 7 bases short and J 7 bases short, with 20 bases between. Germline-derived CDR1 and CDR2 are LNHDA and SQIVND (reference sequence).

The chain combines TRBV19 with TRBJ2-1; 8 bases align to TRBD1. The CDR3 is 12 amino acids. The V segment lost 3 bases and the J segment 8 bases; nucleotides outside the gene matches: 0. In germline, CDR1 is LNHDA, CDR2 SQIVND (reference sequence). This CDR3 reads CASSMDRDEQFF. The DNA for the CDR3 is TGTGCCAGTAGTATGGACAGGGATGAGCAGTTCTTC.

DNA of the CDR3: TGTGCCAGCAGCCCGCGGGACAGTTCCTACGAGCAGTACTTC. Amino acid sequence: CASSPRDSSYEQYF. V usage is TRBV7-8 and J usage is TRBJ2-7; a weak D match, TRBD1 (7 bases). Germline CDR1 is SGHVS and CDR2 is FQNEAQ. CDR3 size: 14 residues. V lost 5 bases, J lost 1 base, and 12 bases lay in between.

CDR3 amino acids: CASSALGLAGNTDTQYF. CDR3 DNA: TGTGCCAGCAGTGCCCTGGGACTAGCGGGCAACACAGATACGCAGTATTTT. The chain employs TRBV6-1 and TRBJ2-3; 12 positions match TRBD2. Germline loops: CDR1 MNHNS, CDR2 SASEGT. Losses at the gene ends were 4 bases for V and 2 bases for J; bases not matched to a gene: 7. This CDR3 contains 17 residues.